Detailed here is one T cell receptor (beta chain). Its antigen is as yet unknown. Primers for the PCR totalled 60 Vbeta and 13 Jbeta. Libraries were prepared by immunoSEQ multiplex PCR; TCRdb keeps only in-frame clonotypes and omits some of them. The sample includes some 150,000 clones, under 80% seen only once; the top ten take roughly 4.2%. The source of the sample is a study of cytomegalovirus exposure and HLA in healthy donors. Study-wide results and caveats: In most subjects, TCR beta sequences reportedly gave accurate predictions of HLA-A and HLA-B alleles. In vitro testing confirmed a few CMV-associated chains as specific for CMV antigens.

Germline CDR1 is SNHLY and CDR2 is FYNNEI. Germline trimming cut 6 bases from V and 2 bases from J; bases unmatched to any gene: 8. The length of the CDR3 is 15 residues. Sequenced material: PBMCs. This chain uses TRBV2 with TRBJ1-2, with 8 positions matching TRBD1. The sequence was collected from a man between 40 and 49 years old in good health and CMV-seronegative. For the CDR3, the DNA is TGTGCCAGCAGAGTCGCGGCAGGGGGCAACTATGGCTACACCTTC. Translation: CASRVAAGGNYGYTF.